Shown below are 32 T cell receptor beta chains from a single sample sequenced in a study of CD8+ T cells in alopecia areata. RNA was extracted and reverse transcribed into cDNA as the sequencing template. The assay was immunoSEQ multiplex PCR, and TCRdb's table has in-frame clones only and misses some. The sample contains more than 95,000 clones, around 38% of which appear only once. Sequencing input: CD4+ T cells sorted from blood. The source of these receptors is a human donor with alopecia areata.

This clone has a handful of counts. This chain uses TRBV28 with TRBJ2-7; 8 bases are a match to TRBD1. Trimming at V came to 5 bases and at J to 6 bases, leaving 9 bases not matched to a gene. The CDR3 is made up of 14 amino acids. Germline V gene sequence: CDR1 MDHEN, CDR2 SYDVKM. The CDR3 DNA reads TGTGCCAGCAGTCCCCGACAGGGGTCGGGCGAGCAGTACTTC. It yields the protein CASSPRQGSGEQYF.

This clone was detected only a few times. The chain couples TRBV28 to TRBJ2-7, with D possibly matching TRBD2 (5 bases). This CDR3 has 12 amino acids. V dropped 4 bases and J dropped 4 bases, with 8 bases sitting between them. Germline CDR1 MDHEN, CDR2 SYDVKM. The CDR3 nucleotides read TGTGCCAGCAGTTCTGACTATTACGAGCAGTACTTC. Translating gives CASSSDYYEQYF. The full variable domain, in which reference TRBV28 and TRBJ2-7 provide the parts outside the CDR3, is DVKVTQSSRYLVKRTGEKVFLECVQDMDHENMFWYRQDPGLGLRLIYFSYDVKMKEKGDIPEGYSVSREKKERFSLILESASTNQTSMYLCASSSDYYEQYFGPGTRLTVT.

The chain joins TRBV29-1 to TRBJ2-2; TRBD1 matches 7 bases. CDR1 SQVTM and CDR2 ANQGSEA come from the germline V gene. Germline trimming cut 0 bases from V and 5 bases from J; bases unmatched to any gene: 6. The CDR3 spans 15 residues. For the CDR3, the DNA is TGCAGCGTTGAAGAATTCGCCAGGGGGACCGGGGAGCTGTTTTTT. Its protein is CSVEEFARGTGELFF.

This clone has only a few counts. The V and J genes are TRBV4-3 and TRBJ2-1, with TRBD2 matching 7 bases. The V gene end was trimmed by 2 bases and the J gene end by 6 bases; junction bases not matched to a gene: 7. Germline V CDR1 and CDR2: LGHNA, YSLEER. The CDR3 sequence is 15 residues long. The CDR3 DNA follows: TGCGCCAGCAGCCAACTCCTACTAGCGCGCAATGAGCAGTTCTTC. It codes for CASSQLLLARNEQFF.

The chain employs TRBV25-1 and TRBJ2-7; 7 bases are a match to TRBD1. Unmatched junction bases numbered 9, after V lost 3 bases and J lost 4 bases. The length of the CDR3 is 15 residues. Germline CDR1 and CDR2: MGHDK and SYGVNS. The CDR3 nucleotides read TGTGCCAGCAGTGATACGGCGACAGGGAAATACGAGCAGTACTTC. It specifies CASSDTATGKYEQYF.

This clone was seen more than once but under ten times. The rearrangement links TRBV23-1 to TRBJ2-2; D may be TRBD1 (5 bases). TRBV23-1 is an ORF, and what it does is uncertain. This CDR3 has 13 residues. V was pared by 7 bases and J by 4 bases, with 10 bases between. Here the CDR3 reads CASKTAPTGELFF. CDR3 DNA: TGCGCCAGCAAGACAGCACCCACCGGGGAGCTGTTTTTT.

This clone was seen only a few times. The chain links TRBV29-1 to TRBJ2-6, with D hard to call. Germline values: CDR1 SQVTM, CDR2 ANQGSEA. This CDR3 is built from 13 residues. Trimming stripped 4 bases from V and 0 bases from J, with 4 bases between. The CDR3 coding sequence is TGCAGCGTTGTAAGCTCTGGGGCCAACGTCCTGACTTTC. Its translation: CSVVSSGANVLTF.

This chain uses TRBV14 with TRBJ2-1; D unclear. The V end was cut by 0 bases, the J end by 7 bases, with 19 bases between. CDR1 is SGHDN and CDR2 is FVKESK in the germline V gene. The CDR3 sequence is 17 residues long. DNA of the CDR3: TGTGCCAGCAGCCAAGAGAAGGACGGAAAGGTTACGAATGAGCAGTTCTTC. Encoded protein: CASSQEKDGKVTNEQFF.

J is TRBJ2-7 and V is TRBV7-7, with 7 bases fitting TRBD1. CDR3 length: 13 residues. CDR1 is SSHAT, CDR2 FNYEAQ, per germline (reference sequence). J lost 3 bases, V lost 6 bases, and 5 bases had no gene match. This CDR3 is CASSQGVLYEQYF. The CDR3 coding sequence is TGTGCCAGCAGTCAGGGGGTCCTCTACGAGCAGTACTTC.

This chain connects TRBV2 to TRBJ2-1; D is ambiguous. Trimming removed 6 bases at V and 0 bases at J, with 6 bases between. The CDR3 runs to 13 residues. Germline V gene lookup returns CDR1 SNHLY and CDR2 FYNNEI. The CDR3 here is CASRSISYNEQFF. The CDR3 nucleotides are TGTGCCAGCAGGTCTATCTCCTACAATGAGCAGTTCTTC.

The chain uses TRBV29-1 and TRBJ2-4; D is unclear. This CDR3 spans 15 amino acids. V lost 3 bases to trimming and J lost 0 bases, with 12 bases between them. CDR1 is SQVTM and CDR2 is ANQGSEA in the germline V gene. CDR3 region: CSVELARKAKNIQYF. The CDR3 DNA follows: TGCAGCGTTGAGCTCGCCAGAAAAGCCAAAAACATTCAGTACTTC.

The rearrangement links TRBV5-4 to TRBJ2-5; perhaps D is TRBD1 or TRBD2 (5 bases each). The J call may be in error: the DNA end matches TRBJ2-7 better. Per germline, CDR1 SGHNT and CDR2 YYREEE (reference sequence). The CDR3 totals 13 residues. CDR3 sequence: CASSWKLDSEQYF. DNA of the CDR3: TGTGCCAGCAGCTGGAAACTAGACAGCGAGCAGTACTTC.

J is TRBJ2-3 and V is TRBV11-2; 11 nucleotides line up with TRBD2. Unmatched junction bases numbered 10, after V lost 3 bases and J lost 5 bases. Germline CDR1 reads SGHAT; CDR2 reads FQNNGV. CDR3 length equals 17 residues. Written as DNA, the CDR3 is TGTGCCAGCAGCTTCCCCGTTAGCGGGAGGGCCGGAGATACGCAGTATTTT. Translation: CASSFPVSGRAGDTQYF.

The V call is TRBV7-2, the J call TRBJ2-7; the D gene is possibly TRBD1 (5 bases). Germline V gene sequence: CDR1 SGHTA, CDR2 FQGNSA. The CDR3 covers 14 residues. The V and J ends lost 0 bases and 5 bases respectively, with 11 bases between them. In nucleotides, the CDR3 is TGTGCCAGCAGCTTAGCGGAAAGGGGCCACGAGCAGTACTTC. It specifies CASSLAERGHEQYF.

There are a few counts of this clone. This chain connects TRBV11-3 to TRBJ2-2; the D gene could be TRBD1 or TRBD2 (7 bases each). Trimming stripped 3 bases from V and 4 bases from J, with 12 bases between. From germline, CDR1 is SGHNT and CDR2 YENEEA. The CDR3 totals 15 residues. The CDR3 here is CASSFQGGVTGELFF. As DNA, the CDR3 is TGTGCCAGCAGCTTCCAGGGGGGGGTCACCGGGGAGCTGTTTTTT.

The chain couples TRBV4-3 to TRBJ2-5; 8 bases fit TRBD1. J lost 5 bases, V lost 0 bases, and 5 bases had no gene match. The CDR3 runs 15 residues. CDR1 LGHNA and CDR2 YSLEER come from the germline V gene. The CDR3 region has the DNA TGCGCCAGCAGCCAAGATCAGGGGGCAGGCGAGACCCAGTACTTC. It translates to CASSQDQGAGETQYF.

This clone was observed a few times. The chain employs TRBV4-3 and TRBJ2-3; 9 positions match TRBD2. The trim removed 4 bases at V and 4 bases at J, leaving 6 bases unmatched. Germline loops: CDR1 LGHNA, CDR2 YSLEER. This CDR3 has 15 amino acids. The CDR3 nucleotides are TGCGCCAGCAGCCCTCGGGTAGCGGGGGCAGATACGCAGTATTTT. Amino acids: CASSPRVAGADTQYF.

This clone was seen more than once but under ten times. This chain uses TRBV30 with TRBJ1-1; 9 bases are shared with TRBD1. This CDR3 spans 14 amino acids. CDR1 and CDR2 from the germline V gene are GTSNPN and SVGIG (reference sequence). V was clipped by 3 bases and J by 4 bases; unmatched bases: 6. The CDR3 sequence: CAWRKGQGFTEAFF. CDR3 coding DNA: TGTGCCTGGAGGAAGGGACAGGGTTTCACTGAAGCTTTCTTT.

The chain carries TRBV7-3 and TRBJ2-2; D is uncertain. The germline CDR1 and CDR2 sequences are SGHTA and FQGTGA. The CDR3 is 13 amino acids. Between the trimmed V and J ends, which lost 5 bases and 5 bases, there was a span of 9 bases. CDR3 sequence: CASSPERTGELFF. The CDR3 DNA reads as TGTGCCAGCAGCCCCGAAAGAACCGGGGAGCTGTTTTTT.

The chain uses TRBV7-9 and TRBJ2-7; 7 bases match TRBD2. The germline V gene has CDR1 SEHNR and CDR2 FQNEAQ (reference sequence). The V gene end was trimmed by 1 base and the J gene end by 5 bases; junction bases not matched to a gene: 8. This CDR3 region has 15 residues. CDR3 nucleotides: TGTGCCAGCAGCTTAGTCGGGGGAGGGCCCCACGAGCAGTACTTC. It yields the protein CASSLVGGGPHEQYF.

This chain uses TRBV15 with TRBJ2-7; D remains ambiguous. This CDR3 region has 13 residues. Germline lookup yields CDR1 LNHNV and CDR2 YYDKDF (reference sequence). V lost 0 bases, J lost 3 bases, and 6 bases lay in between. The CDR3 DNA reads as TGTGCCACCAGCAGAGATGTAAGCTACGAGCAGTACTTC. Protein product: CATSRDVSYEQYF.

J is TRBJ2-5 and V is TRBV18; no clear D. Germline CDR1 is KGHSH and CDR2 is LQKENI. V lost 3 bases and J lost 2, with 10 bases in between. The CDR3 is 14 residues long. CDR3 residues: CASSPSGLQETQYF. In DNA form, the CDR3 reads TGTGCCAGCTCACCTTCCGGCTTACAAGAGACCCAGTACTTC.

In this sample, this clone turned up a few times. The genes are TRBV4-3 and TRBJ2-4, with D perhaps TRBD1 or TRBD2 (6 bases each). This CDR3 contains 14 residues. The germline V and J ends were trimmed by 1 base and 8 bases, with 12 bases remaining between them. Per the germline V gene, CDR1 is LGHNA and CDR2 is YSLEER. The CDR3 nucleotides are TGCGCCAGCAGCCAAGCACGGGGGCGTGACATTCAGTACTTC. This gives the protein CASSQARGRDIQYF.

This clone was seen a handful of times. The V and J genes are TRBV27 and TRBJ2-3, with D unclear. The CDR3 covers 14 residues. Germline CDR1 is MNHEY and CDR2 is SMNVEV (reference sequence). V lost 6 bases, J lost 0 bases, and 10 bases lay in between. CDR3 region: CASSKQTSTDTQYF. The CDR3 nucleotides are TGTGCCAGCAGCAAGCAGACCAGCACAGATACGCAGTATTTT.

The sample holds a few counts of this clone. The J gene is TRBJ1-5, the V gene TRBV2, with 11 bases matching TRBD1. V was pared by 3 bases and J by 6 bases, with 4 bases of the junction left unmatched. This CDR3 is 15 amino acids long. The V gene's germline CDR1 is SNHLY and CDR2 FYNNEI. The CDR3 is CASSDGQGAGQPQHF. The CDR3 nucleotides are TGTGCCAGCAGTGATGGACAGGGGGCAGGTCAGCCCCAGCATTTT.

The V and J genes are TRBV30 and TRBJ2-1; possible D gene TRBD1, 6 bases. Germline assignment: CDR1 GTSNPN and CDR2 SVGIG (reference sequence). The CDR3 is made up of 12 amino acids. The V end lost 2 bases, the J end lost 8 bases, and 10 bases lay between the germline ends. The CDR3 here is CAWSSQGYEQFF. CDR3 DNA sequence: TGTGCCTGGAGTTCACAGGGCTATGAGCAGTTCTTC.

This clone came up a few times. The chain joins TRBV11-2 to TRBJ2-7; weak D call: TRBD1 (6 bases). Germline CDR1 SGHAT, CDR2 FQNNGV. This CDR3 has 12 amino acids. V was shortened by 7 bases and J by 1 base, with 8 bases between the two germline ends. CDR3 loop: CASTGVSYEQYF. The CDR3 DNA reads TGTGCCAGCACAGGGGTGTCCTACGAGCAGTACTTC.

This clone was counted a few times. The J gene is TRBJ2-5, the V gene TRBV2; TRBD1 agrees at 9 bases. The CDR3 has 15 amino acids. The germline CDR1 and CDR2 sequences are SNHLY and FYNNEI. V lost 7 bases and J lost 4; bases outside the gene matches: 10. CDR3 loop: CASNQQGASGETQYF. The CDR3 DNA reads as TGTGCCAGCAACCAACAGGGGGCGTCGGGAGAGACCCAGTACTTC. Combining the CDR3 with reference TRBV2 and TRBJ2-5 gives the whole variable domain EPEVTQTPSHQVTQMGQEVILRCVPISNHLYFYWYRQILGQKVEFLVSFYNNEISEKSEIFDDQFSVERPDGSNFTLKIRSTKLEDSAMYFCASNQQGASGETQYFGPGTRLLVL.

This clone was picked up a small number of times. The chain is built from TRBV5-1 and TRBJ2-6, with a weak D call TRBD2 (5 bases). The CDR3 extends over 16 amino acids. Deletions cut 4 bases from V and 2 bases from J, with 13 bases between. Germline loops: CDR1 SGHRS, CDR2 YFSETQ. Here the CDR3 reads CASSPIPGTGANVLTF. The CDR3 DNA reads TGCGCCAGCAGCCCGATTCCGGGAACTGGGGCCAACGTCCTGACTTTC.

CDR3 in amino acids: CASSYSSQSSTDTQYF. As DNA, the CDR3 is TGTGCCAGCAGTTACTCCTCCCAGTCTAGCACAGATACGCAGTATTTT. The V gene is TRBV6-5, the J gene TRBJ2-3; no definite D call. V gave up 0 bases and J gave up 0 bases, with 10 bases separating them. This CDR3 is 16 amino acids long. Germline V lookup: CDR1 MNHEY, CDR2 SVGAGI.

This chain joins TRBV7-3 and TRBJ2-2; weak D call: TRBD2 (5 bases). There are 15 residues in the CDR3. V dropped 1 base and J dropped 4 bases, with 10 bases sitting between them. Germline lookup yields CDR1 SGHTA and CDR2 FQGTGA. The CDR3 nucleotides are TGTGCCAGCAGCTTAATAGGTCGGGGCACCGGGGAGCTGTTTTTT. Translating it yields CASSLIGRGTGELFF.

This clone was picked up a small number of times. The rearrangement joins TRBV5-6 to TRBJ2-3, with a tentative D call TRBD2 (5 bases). The CDR3 sequence is 13 residues long. Germline CDR1 and CDR2: SGHDT and YYEEEE. Trimming removed 0 bases from V and 5 bases from J, with 7 bases in between. In nucleotides, the CDR3 is TGTGCCAGCAGCTTGGGTGCGGGAGATACGCAGTATTTT. It translates to CASSLGAGDTQYF.